The 20 T cell receptor beta chains given below trace back to one sample, sequenced in a study of cytomegalovirus exposure and HLA in healthy donors. PCR employed 60 Vbeta and 13 Jbeta primers. Assay: immunoSEQ multiplex PCR; the TCRdb copy retains only in-frame clones and omits some. The profile covers about 210,000 clones, with 82% appearing a single time and roughly 6% taken by the ten largest. The sequenced sample was PBMCs. The receptors originated from a man aged 40-49 years in good health and CMV-seropositive.

The chain employs TRBV12-5 and TRBJ1-5, with TRBD1 matching over 8 bases. The CDR3 sequence is 16 residues long. Per germline, CDR1 LGHNT and CDR2 FRNRAP. J lost 3 bases, V lost 4 bases, and 8 bases had no gene match. CDR3: CASGSPGQDYNQPQHF. The CDR3 DNA reads TGTGCTAGTGGTTCACCGGGACAGGATTACAATCAGCCCCAGCATTTT.

This chain joins TRBV10-2 and TRBJ2-5; 10 bases fit TRBD1. The CDR3 contains 15 residues. Per the germline V gene, CDR1 is WSHSY and CDR2 is SAAADI. Trimming took 6 bases from V and 1 from J; bases not matched to a gene: 5. The chain's CDR3 is CASRRGQGPQETQYF. DNA of the CDR3: TGCGCCAGCAGAAGGGGACAGGGGCCCCAAGAGACCCAGTACTTC.

The chain uses TRBV21-1 and TRBJ1-5. TRBV21-1 represents a pseudogene. The CDR3 extends over 17 amino acids. The CDR3 nucleotides read TGTGCCAGCAGCAAAGCGCTCGGGGGGCTCCTCTATCAGCCCCAGCATTTT. Its protein product is CASSKALGGLLYQPQHF.

The chain has TRBV18 and TRBJ1-1; a possible D gene is TRBD1 (5 bases). Germline-derived CDR1 and CDR2 are KGHSH and LQKENI. Trimming removed 0 bases at V and 2 bases at J, with 13 bases between. CDR3 length equals 16 residues. CDR3 in amino acids: CASSPPDTGANTEAFF. DNA for the CDR3: TGTGCCAGCTCACCACCGGACACAGGCGCAAACACTGAAGCTTTCTTT.

This clone occurred once. The gene calls are TRBV28 and TRBJ1-5; D is ambiguous. Germline values: CDR1 MDHEN, CDR2 SYDVKM. V was cut by 4 bases and J by 0 bases, with 16 bases left in between. This CDR3 is built from 17 residues. The CDR3 DNA sequence: TGTGCCAGCAGTTCTGCGGGCGGTTCATATAGCAATCAGCCCCAGCATTTT. Residues: CASSSAGGSYSNQPQHF.

The gene calls are TRBV27 and TRBJ1-1; D perhaps matches TRBD1 (6 bases). V dropped 6 bases and J dropped 5 bases, with 13 bases sitting between them. Germline values: CDR1 MNHEY, CDR2 SMNVEV (reference sequence). The CDR3 consists of 13 residues. CDR3 loop: CASSFRGGTEAFF. As DNA, the CDR3 is TGTGCCAGCAGCTTTAGGGGGGGTACTGAAGCTTTCTTT.

The V gene is TRBV6-5, the J gene TRBJ2-1; 8 nucleotides line up with TRBD2. The CDR3 consists of 15 residues. J lost 2 bases, V lost 6 bases, and 6 bases had no gene match. CDR1 is MNHEY, CDR2 SVGAGI, per germline. The CDR3 reads CASRVAGPTYNEQFF. The CDR3 region has the DNA TGTGCCAGCAGGGTAGCGGGACCGACCTACAATGAGCAGTTCTTC.

This clone is a singleton in its sample. The gene calls are TRBV6-1 and TRBJ2-5, with 12 bases identical to TRBD1. Unmatched junction bases numbered 7, after V lost 4 bases and J lost 4 bases. The CDR3 contains 16 residues. Germline CDR1 MNHNS, CDR2 SASEGT. The CDR3 loop is CASSGRDRGRGETQYF. In DNA, the CDR3 is TGTGCCAGCAGTGGCCGGGACAGGGGGCGCGGAGAGACCCAGTACTTC.

The CDR3 loop is CASSLGGSESEKLFF. The CDR3 region has the DNA TGCGCCAGCAGCTTGGGCGGCAGTGAGAGTGAAAAACTGTTTTTT. This chain joins TRBV5-1 and TRBJ1-4; no reliable D call. V was pared by 0 bases and J by 7 bases, with 13 bases between. CDR1 is SGHRS and CDR2 is YFSETQ in the germline V gene. The CDR3 is 15 amino acids.

This chain uses TRBV6-6 with TRBJ2-7, with 7 bases fitting TRBD2. Germline assignment: CDR1 MNHNY and CDR2 SVGAGI (reference sequence). V lost 6 bases to trimming and J lost 3 bases; unmatched junction nucleotides: 11. The CDR3 spans 15 residues. The CDR3 sequence is CASRPALARDYEQYF. The CDR3, as DNA: TGTGCCAGCAGGCCTGCACTAGCGAGAGACTACGAGCAGTACTTC.

The rearrangement links TRBV30 to TRBJ2-1, with 9 bases aligning to TRBD2. This CDR3 is built from 15 residues. Germline lookup yields CDR1 GTSNPN and CDR2 SVGIG (reference sequence). V gave up 0 bases and J gave up 4 bases; unmatched junction bases: 4. The CDR3 bases are TGTGCCTGGAGTGTAGGACTAGCGTTTTACAATGAGCAGTTCTTC. Translation gives CAWSVGLAFYNEQFF.

This clone was detected once. The rearrangement joins TRBV14 to TRBJ2-5; 8 bases line up with TRBD1. The J call may be mistaken, given a closer DNA end match to TRBJ2-7. The CDR3 runs to 15 residues. CDR1 SGHDN and CDR2 FVKESK come from the germline V gene. The CDR3 bases are TGTGCCAGCAGCCGCGGCCAGGGGGCGATGGGCGAGCAGTACTTC. This translates into CASSRGQGAMGEQYF.

In its sample, this clone was seen a few times. The chain is built from TRBV4-1 and TRBJ2-3; 14 bases map to TRBD2. Germline lookup yields CDR1 MGHRA and CDR2 YSYEKL. The CDR3 sequence is 18 residues long. With 0 bases clipped from V and 5 bases from J, the junction kept 7 bases outside the gene matches. CDR3 sequence: CASSQDSGTSGRGDTQYF. The CDR3 region has the DNA TGCGCCAGCAGCCAAGATTCGGGGACTAGCGGGAGAGGAGATACGCAGTATTTT.

The V and J genes are TRBV27 and TRBJ2-1; D may be TRBD2 (7 bases). Per the germline V gene, CDR1 is MNHEY and CDR2 is SMNVEV (reference sequence). The ends were cut back, 11 bases at V and 3 bases at J, with 14 bases in the middle. The CDR3 contains 13 residues. CDR3 protein: CAARGGNYNEQFF. The CDR3 DNA reads TGTGCCGCAAGGGGGGGGAACTACAATGAGCAGTTCTTC.

V gene TRBV7-2 combines with J gene TRBJ2-3, with a weak D call TRBD1 (6 bases). The germline CDR1 and CDR2 sequences are SGHTA and FQGNSA. V was clipped by 5 bases and J by 0 bases, with 12 bases between them. The CDR3 is 15 residues long. The CDR3 protein is CASSASTGSTDTQYF. The CDR3 DNA is TGTGCCAGCAGCGCGTCGACAGGCAGCACAGATACGCAGTATTTT.

The gene calls are TRBV6-1 and TRBJ2-3; D is possibly TRBD2 (5 bases). V shed 2 bases and J shed 4 bases, with 16 bases lying between them. Germline assignment: CDR1 MNHNS and CDR2 SASEGT. This CDR3 is built from 16 residues. The CDR3 protein is CASSESGGGYADTQYF. CDR3 nucleotides: TGTGCCAGCAGTGAAAGTGGCGGAGGTTATGCAGATACGCAGTATTTT.

The rearrangement uses TRBV7-3 and TRBJ2-7; D ambiguous. V was cut by 4 bases and J by 3 bases, with 10 bases left in between. Germline V gives CDR1 SGHTA, CDR2 FQGTGA. The CDR3 runs to 13 residues. The CDR3, as DNA: TGTGCCAGCAGCTCCTACGCAGGCTACGAGCAGTACGTC. This encodes CASSSYAGYEQYV.

The rearrangement uses TRBV19 and TRBJ1-3, with 7 bases identical to TRBD1. Unmatched junction bases numbered 4, after V lost 8 bases and J lost 0 bases. Germline V CDR1 and CDR2: LNHDA, SQIVND (reference sequence). The CDR3 contains 14 residues. CDR3 in DNA: TGTGCCAGTTTGACAGGGTCCTCTGGAAACACCATATATTTT. It yields the protein CASLTGSSGNTIYF.

The chain joins TRBV6-6 to TRBJ2-7; D ambiguous. V was shortened by 2 bases and J by 2 bases, with 13 bases between the two germline ends. Germline values: CDR1 MNHNY, CDR2 SVGAGI (reference sequence). CDR3 length: 15 residues. The CDR3 protein is CASSYGGSQTYEQYF. The CDR3 DNA follows: TGTGCCAGCAGTTACGGTGGTAGTCAAACCTACGAGCAGTACTTC.

The chain carries TRBV29-1 and TRBJ2-1, with 7 bases that match TRBD2. The CDR3 has 15 residues. Germline CDR1 and CDR2: SQVTM and ANQGSEA. V gave up 0 bases and J gave up 7 bases; unmatched junction bases: 9. The CDR3 loop is CSVEDHRGSGNEQFF. The CDR3 nucleotides are TGCAGCGTTGAAGATCACCGCGGGAGTGGAAATGAGCAGTTCTTC.